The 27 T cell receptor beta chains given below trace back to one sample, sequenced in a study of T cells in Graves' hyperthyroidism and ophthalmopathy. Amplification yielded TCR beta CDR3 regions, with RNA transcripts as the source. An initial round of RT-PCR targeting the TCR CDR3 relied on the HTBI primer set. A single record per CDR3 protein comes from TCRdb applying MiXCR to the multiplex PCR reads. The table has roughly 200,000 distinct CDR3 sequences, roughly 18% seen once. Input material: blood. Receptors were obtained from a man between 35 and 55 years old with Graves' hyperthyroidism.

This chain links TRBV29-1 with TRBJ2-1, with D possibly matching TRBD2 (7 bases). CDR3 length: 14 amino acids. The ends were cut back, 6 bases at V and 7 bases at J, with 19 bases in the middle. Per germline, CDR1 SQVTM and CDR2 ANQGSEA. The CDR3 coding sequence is TGCAGCGTGGAGGGGGGAGGGGATACAAATGAGCAGTTCTTC. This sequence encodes CSVEGGGDTNEQFF.

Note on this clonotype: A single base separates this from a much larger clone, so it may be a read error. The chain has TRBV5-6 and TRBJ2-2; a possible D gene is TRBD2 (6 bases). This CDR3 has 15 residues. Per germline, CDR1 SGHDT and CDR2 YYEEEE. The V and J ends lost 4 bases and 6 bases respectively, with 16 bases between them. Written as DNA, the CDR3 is TGTGCCAGCAGCCGGGGGTCGGGGAGGTCCGGGGAGCTGTTTTTT. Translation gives CASSRGSGRSGELFF.

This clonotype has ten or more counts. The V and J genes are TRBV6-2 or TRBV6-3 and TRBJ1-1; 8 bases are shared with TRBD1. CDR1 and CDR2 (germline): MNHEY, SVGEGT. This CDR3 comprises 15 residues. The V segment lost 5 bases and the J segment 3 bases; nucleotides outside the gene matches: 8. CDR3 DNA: TGTGCCAGCAGTGGTCGGACAGGGAGAGACACTGAAGCTTTCTTT. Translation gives CASSGRTGRDTEAFF.

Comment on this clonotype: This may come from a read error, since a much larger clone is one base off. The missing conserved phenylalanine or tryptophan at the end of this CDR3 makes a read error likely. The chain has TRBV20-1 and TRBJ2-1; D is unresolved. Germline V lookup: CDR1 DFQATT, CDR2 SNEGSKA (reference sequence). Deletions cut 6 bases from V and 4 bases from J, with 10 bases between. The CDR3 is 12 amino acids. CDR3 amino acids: CSARPSYNEQFL. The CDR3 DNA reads TGCAGTGCCAGGCCTTCGTACAATGAGCAGTTCCTC.

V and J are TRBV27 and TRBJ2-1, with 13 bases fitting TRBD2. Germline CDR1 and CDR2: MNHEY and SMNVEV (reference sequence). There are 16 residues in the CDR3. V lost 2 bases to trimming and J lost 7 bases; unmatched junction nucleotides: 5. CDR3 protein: CASSLVGLAGKNEQFF. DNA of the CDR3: TGTGCCAGCAGTTTAGTGGGACTAGCGGGGAAAAATGAGCAGTTCTTC.

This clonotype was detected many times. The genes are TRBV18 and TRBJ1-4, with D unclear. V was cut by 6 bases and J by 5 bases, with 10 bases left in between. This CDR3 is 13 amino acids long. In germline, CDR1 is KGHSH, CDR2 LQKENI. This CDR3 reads CASSPPGNEKLFF. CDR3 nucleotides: TGTGCCAGCTCCCCTCCGGGGAATGAAAAACTGTTTTTT.

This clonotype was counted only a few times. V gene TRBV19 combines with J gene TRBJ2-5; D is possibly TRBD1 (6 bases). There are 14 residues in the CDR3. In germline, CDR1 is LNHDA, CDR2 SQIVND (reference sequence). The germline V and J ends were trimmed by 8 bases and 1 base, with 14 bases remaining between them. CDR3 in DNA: TGTGCCAGTGGGAGAGGGGGAACCCAAGAGACCCAGTACTTC. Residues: CASGRGGTQETQYF.

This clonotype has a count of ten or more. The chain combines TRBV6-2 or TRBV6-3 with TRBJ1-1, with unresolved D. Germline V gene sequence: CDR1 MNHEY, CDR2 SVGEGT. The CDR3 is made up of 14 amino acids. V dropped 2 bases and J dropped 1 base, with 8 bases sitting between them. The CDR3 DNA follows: TGTGCCAGCAGTTACAATTTAGGGAACACTGAAGCTTTCTTT. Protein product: CASSYNLGNTEAFF.

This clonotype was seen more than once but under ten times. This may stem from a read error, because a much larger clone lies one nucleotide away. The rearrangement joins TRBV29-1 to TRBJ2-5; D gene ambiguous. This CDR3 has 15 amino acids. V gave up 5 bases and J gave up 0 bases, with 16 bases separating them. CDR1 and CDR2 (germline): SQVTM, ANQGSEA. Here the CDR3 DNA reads TGCAGCGTTCCACTGGGAATACCGTACCAAGAGACCCAGTACTTC. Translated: CSVPLGIPYQETQYF.

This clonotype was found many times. CDR3 amino acids: CASSLVAAQETQYF. The CDR3 region has the DNA TGTGCCAGCAGCTTAGTTGCAGCACAAGAGACCCAGTACTTC. This sequence joins TRBV7-2 and TRBJ2-5; D gene unclear. Per the germline V gene, CDR1 is SGHTA and CDR2 is FQGNSA. Trimming stripped 1 base from V and 2 bases from J, with 8 bases between. The CDR3 runs 14 residues.

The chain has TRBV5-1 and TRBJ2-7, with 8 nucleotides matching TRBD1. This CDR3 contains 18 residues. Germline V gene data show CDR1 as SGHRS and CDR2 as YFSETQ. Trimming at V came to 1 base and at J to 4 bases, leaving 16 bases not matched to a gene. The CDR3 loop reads CASSLSTGATGTGYEQYF. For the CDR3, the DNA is TGCGCCAGCAGCTTGTCGACAGGTGCCACCGGGACAGGATACGAGCAGTACTTC.

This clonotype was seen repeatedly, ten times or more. CDR3 residues: CAWRGLIPSGYTF. The CDR3 DNA reads as TGTGCCTGGAGGGGACTGATACCCTCAGGCTACACCTTC. This chain uses TRBV30 with TRBJ1-2; weak D call: TRBD1 (5 bases). The CDR3 has 13 amino acids. V gave up 3 bases and J gave up 8 bases, with 16 bases separating them. CDR1 and CDR2 from the germline V gene are GTSNPN and SVGIG (reference sequence). Together with reference TRBV30 and TRBJ1-2, the CDR3 gives the full variable domain: SQTIHQWPATLVQPVGSPLSLECTVEGTSNPNLYWYRQAAGRGLQLLFYSVGIGQISSEVPQNLSASRPQDRQFILSSKKLLLSDSGFYLCAWRGLIPSGYTFGSGTRLTVV.

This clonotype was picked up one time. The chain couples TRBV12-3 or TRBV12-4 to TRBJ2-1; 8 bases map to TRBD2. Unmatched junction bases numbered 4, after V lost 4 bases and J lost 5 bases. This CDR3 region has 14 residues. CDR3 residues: CASSYGGGNNEQFF. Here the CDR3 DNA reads TGTGCCAGCAGTTACGGCGGGGGGAACAATGAGCAGTTCTTC.

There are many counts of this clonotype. CDR3: CASSPGSIHEQYF. Here the CDR3 DNA reads TGTGCCAGCAGTCCGGGGTCTATTCACGAGCAGTACTTC. V is TRBV27 and J is TRBJ2-7, with TRBD2 as a possible D gene (5 bases). V lost 5 bases to trimming and J lost 5 bases, with 13 bases between them. The length of the CDR3 is 13 residues. CDR1 MNHEY and CDR2 SMNVEV come from the germline V gene (reference sequence).

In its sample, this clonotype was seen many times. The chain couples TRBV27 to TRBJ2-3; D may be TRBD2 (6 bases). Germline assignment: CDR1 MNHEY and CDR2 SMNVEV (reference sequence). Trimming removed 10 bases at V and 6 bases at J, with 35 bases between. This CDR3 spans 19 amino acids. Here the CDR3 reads CANDHKPREAGRGKDTQYF. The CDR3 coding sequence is TGTGCCAACGACCACAAGCCCAGGGAGGCGGGAAGGGGCAAGGATACGCAGTATTTT.

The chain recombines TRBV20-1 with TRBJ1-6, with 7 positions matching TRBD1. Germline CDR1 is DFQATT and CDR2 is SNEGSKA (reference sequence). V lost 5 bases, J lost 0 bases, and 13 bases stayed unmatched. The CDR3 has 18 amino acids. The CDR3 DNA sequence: TGCAGTGCTGGCAGCGGGGACAGCCTAAACTCCTATAATTCACCCCTCCACTTT. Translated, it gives CSAGSGDSLNSYNSPLHF.

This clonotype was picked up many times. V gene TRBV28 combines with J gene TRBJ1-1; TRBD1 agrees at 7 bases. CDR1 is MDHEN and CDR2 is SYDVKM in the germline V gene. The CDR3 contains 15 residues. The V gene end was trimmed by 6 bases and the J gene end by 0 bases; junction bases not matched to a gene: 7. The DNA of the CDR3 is TGTGCCAGCAGAAGGCGGACAGGACTGAACACTGAAGCTTTCTTT. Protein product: CASRRRTGLNTEAFF.

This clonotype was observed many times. CDR3 sequence (DNA): TGTGCCAGCAGATCTAGCGGGGGGGCCTACAATGAGCAGTTCTTC. It codes for CASRSSGGAYNEQFF. The rearrangement uses TRBV12-3 or TRBV12-4 and TRBJ2-1; 12 bases are a match to TRBD2. Trimming at V came to 6 bases and at J to 2 bases, leaving 2 bases not matched to a gene. The CDR3 has 15 amino acids.

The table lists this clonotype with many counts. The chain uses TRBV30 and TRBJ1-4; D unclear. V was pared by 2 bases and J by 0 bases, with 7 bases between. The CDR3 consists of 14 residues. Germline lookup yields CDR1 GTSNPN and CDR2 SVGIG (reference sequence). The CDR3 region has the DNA TGTGCCTGGAGTTCCCGGACAACTAATGAAAAACTGTTTTTT. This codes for CAWSSRTTNEKLFF.

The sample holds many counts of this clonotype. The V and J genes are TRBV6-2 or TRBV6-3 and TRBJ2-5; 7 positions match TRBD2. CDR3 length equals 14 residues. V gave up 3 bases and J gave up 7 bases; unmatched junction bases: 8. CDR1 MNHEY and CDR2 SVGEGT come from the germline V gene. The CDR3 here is CASSYSAGTGTQYF. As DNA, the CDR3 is TGTGCCAGCAGTTATTCAGCGGGGACGGGGACCCAGTACTTC.

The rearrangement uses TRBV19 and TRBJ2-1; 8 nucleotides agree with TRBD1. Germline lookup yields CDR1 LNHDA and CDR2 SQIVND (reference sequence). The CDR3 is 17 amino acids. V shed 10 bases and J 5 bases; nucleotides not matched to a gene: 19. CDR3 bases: TGTGCCACCGAACCCTCCCTCTGGGCAGGGGGCCACAATGAGCAGTTCTTC. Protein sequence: CATEPSLWAGGHNEQFF.

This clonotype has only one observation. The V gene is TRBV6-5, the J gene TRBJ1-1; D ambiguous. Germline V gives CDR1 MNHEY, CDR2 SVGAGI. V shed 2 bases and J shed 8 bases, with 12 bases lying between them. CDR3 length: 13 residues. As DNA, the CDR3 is TGTGCCAGCAGTTACGTCCTCGCCGGGGAAGCTTTCTTT. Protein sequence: CASSYVLAGEAFF.

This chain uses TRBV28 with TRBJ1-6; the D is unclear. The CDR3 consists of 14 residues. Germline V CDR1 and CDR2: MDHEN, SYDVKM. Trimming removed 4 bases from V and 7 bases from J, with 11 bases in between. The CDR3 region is CASSSTITNSPLHF. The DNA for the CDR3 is TGTGCCAGCAGTTCGACAATAACCAATTCACCCCTCCACTTT.

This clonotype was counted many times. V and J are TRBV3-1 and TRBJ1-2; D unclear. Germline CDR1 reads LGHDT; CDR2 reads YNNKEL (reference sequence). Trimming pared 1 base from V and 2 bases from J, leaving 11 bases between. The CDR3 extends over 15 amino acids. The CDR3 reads CASSQAAQSNYGYTF. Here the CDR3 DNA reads TGTGCCAGCAGCCAAGCGGCACAGTCCAACTATGGCTACACCTTC.

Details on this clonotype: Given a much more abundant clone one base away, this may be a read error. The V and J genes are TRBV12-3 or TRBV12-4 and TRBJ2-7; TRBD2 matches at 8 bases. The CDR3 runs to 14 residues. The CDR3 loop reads CASSQAGASYGQYF. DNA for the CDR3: TGTGCCAGCAGTCAAGCGGGGGCCTCCTACGGGCAGTACTTC.

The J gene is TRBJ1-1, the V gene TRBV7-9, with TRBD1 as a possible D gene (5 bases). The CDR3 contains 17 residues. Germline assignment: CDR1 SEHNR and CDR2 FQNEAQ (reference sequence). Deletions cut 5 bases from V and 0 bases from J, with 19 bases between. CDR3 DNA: TGTGCCAGCAGCCACAAGGATGAGGGGCCCCTGAACACTGAAGCTTTCTTT. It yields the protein CASSHKDEGPLNTEAFF.

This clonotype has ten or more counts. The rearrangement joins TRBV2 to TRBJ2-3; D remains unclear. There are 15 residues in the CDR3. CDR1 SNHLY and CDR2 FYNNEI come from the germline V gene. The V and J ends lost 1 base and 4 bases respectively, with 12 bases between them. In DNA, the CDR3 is TGTGCCAGCAGTGAAGGGCACTATGGGTCAGATACGCAGTATTTT. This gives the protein CASSEGHYGSDTQYF.